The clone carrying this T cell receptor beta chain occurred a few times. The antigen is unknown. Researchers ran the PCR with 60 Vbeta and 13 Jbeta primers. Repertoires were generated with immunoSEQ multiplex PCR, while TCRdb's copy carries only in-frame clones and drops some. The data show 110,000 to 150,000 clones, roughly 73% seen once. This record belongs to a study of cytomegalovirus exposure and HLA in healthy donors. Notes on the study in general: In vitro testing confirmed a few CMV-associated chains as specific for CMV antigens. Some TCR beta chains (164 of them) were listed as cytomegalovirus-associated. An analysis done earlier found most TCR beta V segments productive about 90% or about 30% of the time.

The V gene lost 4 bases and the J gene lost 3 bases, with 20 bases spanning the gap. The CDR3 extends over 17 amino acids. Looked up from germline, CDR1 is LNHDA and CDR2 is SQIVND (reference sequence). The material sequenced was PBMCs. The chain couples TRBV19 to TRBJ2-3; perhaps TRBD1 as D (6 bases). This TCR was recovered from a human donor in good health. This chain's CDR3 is CASSTYRVLESTDTQYF. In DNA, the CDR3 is TGTGCCAGTAGTACTTACAGGGTTCTGGAGTCAACAGATACGCAGTATTTT.